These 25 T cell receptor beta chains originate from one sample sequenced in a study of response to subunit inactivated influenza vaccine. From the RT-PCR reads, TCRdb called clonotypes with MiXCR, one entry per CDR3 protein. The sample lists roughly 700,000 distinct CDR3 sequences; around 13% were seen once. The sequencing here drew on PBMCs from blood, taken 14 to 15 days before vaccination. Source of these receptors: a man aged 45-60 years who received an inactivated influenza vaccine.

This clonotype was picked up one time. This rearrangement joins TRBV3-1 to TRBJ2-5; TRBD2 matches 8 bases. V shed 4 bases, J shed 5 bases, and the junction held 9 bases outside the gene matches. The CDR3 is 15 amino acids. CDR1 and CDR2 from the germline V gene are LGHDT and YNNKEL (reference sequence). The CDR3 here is CASSLRGGERETQYF. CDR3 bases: TGTGCCAGCAGCCTTCGGGGGGGAGAGCGGGAGACCCAGTACTTC.

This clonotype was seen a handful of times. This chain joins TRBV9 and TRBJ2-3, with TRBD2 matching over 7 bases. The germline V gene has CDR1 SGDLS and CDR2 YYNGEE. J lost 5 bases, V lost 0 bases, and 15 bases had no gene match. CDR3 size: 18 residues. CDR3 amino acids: CASSVAPRSGALRDTQYF. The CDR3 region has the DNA TGTGCCAGCAGCGTAGCTCCTAGGAGCGGGGCACTTCGAGATACGCAGTATTTT.

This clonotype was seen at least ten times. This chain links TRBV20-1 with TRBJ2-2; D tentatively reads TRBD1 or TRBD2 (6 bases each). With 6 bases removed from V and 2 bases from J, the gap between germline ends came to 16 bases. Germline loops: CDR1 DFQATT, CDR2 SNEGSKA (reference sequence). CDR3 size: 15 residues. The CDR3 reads CSAPEAGHNTGELFF. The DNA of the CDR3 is TGCAGTGCCCCCGAGGCGGGACACAACACCGGGGAGCTGTTTTTT.

CDR3: CASTQEMIGIYEQYF. As DNA, the CDR3 is TGTGCCAGCACCCAAGAAATGATAGGGATCTACGAGCAGTACTTC. The gene calls are TRBV6-1 and TRBJ2-7; D uncertain. The CDR3 has 15 residues. Germline lookup yields CDR1 MNHNS and CDR2 SASEGT. V shed 7 bases and J shed 3 bases, with 19 bases lying between them.

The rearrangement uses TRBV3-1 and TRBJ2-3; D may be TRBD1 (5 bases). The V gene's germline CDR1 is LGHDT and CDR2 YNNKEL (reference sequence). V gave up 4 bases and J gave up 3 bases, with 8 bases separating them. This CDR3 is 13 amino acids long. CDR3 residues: CASSRRATDTQYF. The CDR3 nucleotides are TGTGCCAGCAGCCGCAGGGCGACAGATACGCAGTATTTT.

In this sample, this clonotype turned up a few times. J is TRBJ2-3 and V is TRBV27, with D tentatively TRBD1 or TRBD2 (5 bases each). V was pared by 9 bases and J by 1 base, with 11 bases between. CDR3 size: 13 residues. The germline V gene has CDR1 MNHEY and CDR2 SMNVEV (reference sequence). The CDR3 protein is CASRVGGTDTQYF. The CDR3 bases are TGTGCCAGTCGGGTGGGGGGCACAGATACGCAGTATTTT.

In DNA form, the CDR3 reads TGTGCCAGCAGCCCCGGTGGAGCGGGAGGCGGGAATGAGCAGTTCTTC. Encoded protein: CASSPGGAGGGNEQFF. This chain links TRBV7-2 with TRBJ2-1; 9 bases are shared with TRBD2. CDR1 and CDR2 from the germline V gene are SGHTA and FQGNSA. Trimming cost V 5 bases and J 7 bases; bases outside gene matches: 12. There are 16 residues in the CDR3.

The CDR3 DNA is TGCAGCGGGGGGACTAGCGGGAGTTACAATGAGCAGTTCTTC. Its protein product is CSGGTSGSYNEQFF. The chain links TRBV29-1 to TRBJ2-1, with 14 nucleotides matching TRBD2. V was clipped by 7 bases and J by 4 bases; unmatched bases: 3. Germline V lookup: CDR1 SQVTM, CDR2 ANQGSEA. The CDR3 sequence is 14 residues long.

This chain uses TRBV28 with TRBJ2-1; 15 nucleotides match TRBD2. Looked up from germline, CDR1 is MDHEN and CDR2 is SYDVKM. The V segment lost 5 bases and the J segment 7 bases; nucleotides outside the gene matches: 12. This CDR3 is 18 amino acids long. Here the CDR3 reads CASSPWTSGRASGNEQFF. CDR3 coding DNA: TGTGCCAGCAGTCCGTGGACTAGCGGGAGGGCCTCAGGAAATGAGCAGTTCTTC.

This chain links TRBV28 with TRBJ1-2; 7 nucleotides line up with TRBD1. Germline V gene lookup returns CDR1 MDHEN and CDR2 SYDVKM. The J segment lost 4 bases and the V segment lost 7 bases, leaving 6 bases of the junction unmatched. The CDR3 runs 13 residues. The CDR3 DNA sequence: TGTGCCAGCAATTCGGGACAGACCTATGGCTACACCTTC. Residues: CASNSGQTYGYTF.

CDR3 in DNA: TGCAGTGCTAGAGCTCTTCCCCGGGGCGAGCAGTACTTC. Its protein product is CSARALPRGEQYF. The genes are TRBV20-1 and TRBJ2-7; D possibly corresponds to TRBD2 (5 bases). CDR3 size: 13 residues. Between the trimmed V and J ends, which lost 1 base and 6 bases, there was a span of 13 bases. The germline V gene encodes CDR1 DFQATT and CDR2 SNEGSKA (reference sequence).

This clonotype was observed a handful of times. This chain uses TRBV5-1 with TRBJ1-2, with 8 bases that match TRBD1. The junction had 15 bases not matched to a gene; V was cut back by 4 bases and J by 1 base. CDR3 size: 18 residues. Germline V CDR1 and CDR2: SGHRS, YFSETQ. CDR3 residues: CASSIGPHTGGVNYGYTF. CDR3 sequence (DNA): TGCGCCAGCAGCATTGGCCCCCACACAGGGGGTGTTAACTATGGCTACACCTTC.

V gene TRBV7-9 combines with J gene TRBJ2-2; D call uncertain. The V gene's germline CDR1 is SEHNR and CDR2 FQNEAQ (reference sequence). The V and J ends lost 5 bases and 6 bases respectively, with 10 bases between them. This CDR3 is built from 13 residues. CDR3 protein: CASSLGKSGELFF. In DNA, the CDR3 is TGTGCCAGCAGCCTAGGGAAGTCCGGGGAGCTGTTTTTT.

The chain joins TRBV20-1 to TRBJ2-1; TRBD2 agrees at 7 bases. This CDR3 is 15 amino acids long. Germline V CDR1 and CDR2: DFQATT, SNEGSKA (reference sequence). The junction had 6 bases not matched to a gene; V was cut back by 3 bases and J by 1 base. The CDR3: CSARGGKFSYNEQFF. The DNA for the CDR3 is TGCAGTGCTAGGGGAGGGAAATTTTCCTACAATGAGCAGTTCTTC.

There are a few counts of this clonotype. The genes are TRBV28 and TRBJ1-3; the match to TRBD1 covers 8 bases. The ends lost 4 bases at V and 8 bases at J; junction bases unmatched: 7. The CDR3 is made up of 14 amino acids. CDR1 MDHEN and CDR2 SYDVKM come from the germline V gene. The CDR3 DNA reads TGTGCCAGCAGTTCCGCAGGGGGCTGGGACACCATATATTTT. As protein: CASSSAGGWDTIYF.

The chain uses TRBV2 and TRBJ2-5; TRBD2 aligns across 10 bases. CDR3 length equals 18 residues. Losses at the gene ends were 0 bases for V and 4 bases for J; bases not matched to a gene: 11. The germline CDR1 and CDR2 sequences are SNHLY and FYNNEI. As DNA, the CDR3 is TGTGCCAGCAGTGAAGCGCAGGTAGCGGGGGGCCTTGGAGAGACCCAGTACTTC. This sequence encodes CASSEAQVAGGLGETQYF. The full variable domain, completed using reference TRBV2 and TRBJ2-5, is EPEVTQTPSHQVTQMGQEVILRCVPISNHLYFYWYRQILGQKVEFLVSFYNNEISEKSEIFDDQFSVERPDGSNFTLKIRSTKLEDSAMYFCASSEAQVAGGLGETQYFGPGTRLLVL.

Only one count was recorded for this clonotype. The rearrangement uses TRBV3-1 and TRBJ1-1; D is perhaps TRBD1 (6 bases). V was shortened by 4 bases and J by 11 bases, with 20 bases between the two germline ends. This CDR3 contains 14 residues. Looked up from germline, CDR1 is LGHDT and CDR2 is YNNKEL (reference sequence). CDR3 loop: CASSPIASGVGAFF. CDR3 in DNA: TGTGCCAGCAGCCCCATCGCTTCAGGGGTTGGGGCTTTCTTT.

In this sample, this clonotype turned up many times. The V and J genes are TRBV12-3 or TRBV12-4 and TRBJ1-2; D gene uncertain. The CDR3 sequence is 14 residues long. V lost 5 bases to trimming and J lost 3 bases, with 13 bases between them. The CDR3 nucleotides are TGTGCCAGCAGTCCATCCCGGGCTTACTATGGCTACACCTTC. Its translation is CASSPSRAYYGYTF.

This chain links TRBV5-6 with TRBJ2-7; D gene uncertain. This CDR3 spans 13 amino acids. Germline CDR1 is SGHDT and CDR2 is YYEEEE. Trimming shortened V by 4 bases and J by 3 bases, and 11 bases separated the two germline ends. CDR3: CASSAFSVYEQYF. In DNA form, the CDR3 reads TGTGCCAGCAGCGCGTTTTCAGTCTACGAGCAGTACTTC.

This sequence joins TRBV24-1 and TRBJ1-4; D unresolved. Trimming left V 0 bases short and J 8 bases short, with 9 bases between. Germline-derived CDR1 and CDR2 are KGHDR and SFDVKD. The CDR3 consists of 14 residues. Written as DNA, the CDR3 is TGTGCCACCAGTGATTTGCCCGTGGGGGAAAAACTGTTTTTT. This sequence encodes CATSDLPVGEKLFF.

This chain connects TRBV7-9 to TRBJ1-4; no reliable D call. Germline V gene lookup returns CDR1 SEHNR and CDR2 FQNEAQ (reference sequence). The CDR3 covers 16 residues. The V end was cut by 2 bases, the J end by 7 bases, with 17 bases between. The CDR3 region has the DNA TGTGCCAGCAGCTTACATCCCCCAAGCGTAGGTGAAAAACTGTTTTTT. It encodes CASSLHPPSVGEKLFF. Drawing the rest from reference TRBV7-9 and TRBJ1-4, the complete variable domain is DTGVSQNPRHKITKRGQNVTFRCDPISEHNRLYWYRQTLGQGPEFLTYFQNEAQLEKSRLLSDRFSAERPKGSFSTLEIQRTEQGDSAMYLCASSLHPPSVGEKLFFGSGTQLSVL.

This chain's CDR3 is CAISPGVAGIGGELFF. The DNA for the CDR3 is TGTGCCATCAGTCCCGGGGTAGCGGGAATAGGCGGGGAGCTGTTTTTT. The chain is built from TRBV10-3 and TRBJ2-2, with 8 bases matching TRBD2. The length of the CDR3 is 16 residues. V dropped 5 bases and J dropped 7; count of bases not matched to a gene: 12. Germline CDR1 ENHRY, CDR2 SYGVKD.

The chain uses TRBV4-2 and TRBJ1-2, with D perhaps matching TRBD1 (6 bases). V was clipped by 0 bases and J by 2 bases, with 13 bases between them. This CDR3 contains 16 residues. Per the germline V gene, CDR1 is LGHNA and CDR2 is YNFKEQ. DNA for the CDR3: TGTGCCAGCAGCCAAGACAGGGGCCCCAAGAACTATGGCTACACCTTC. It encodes CASSQDRGPKNYGYTF.

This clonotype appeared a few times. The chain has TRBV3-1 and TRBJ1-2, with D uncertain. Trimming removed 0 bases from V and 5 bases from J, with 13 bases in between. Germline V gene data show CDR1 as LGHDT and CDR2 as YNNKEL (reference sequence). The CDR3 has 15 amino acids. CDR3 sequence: CASSQDHGRLYGYTF. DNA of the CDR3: TGTGCCAGCAGCCAAGACCACGGTAGGCTGTATGGCTACACCTTC.

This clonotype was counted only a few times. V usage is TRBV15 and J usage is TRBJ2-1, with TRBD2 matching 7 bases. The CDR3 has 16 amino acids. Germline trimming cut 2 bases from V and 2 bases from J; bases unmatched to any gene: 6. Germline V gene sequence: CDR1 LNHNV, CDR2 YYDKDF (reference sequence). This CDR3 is CATSRSSAGAYNEQFF. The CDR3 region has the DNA TGTGCCACCAGCAGATCGAGCGCGGGGGCCTACAATGAGCAGTTCTTC.